This TCR beta chain was sequenced during a study of OX40 agonist ivuxolimab in advanced cancers. Germline V gives CDR1 MNHEY, CDR2 SMNVEV (reference sequence). Trimming left V 1 base short and J 8 bases short, with 9 bases between. The CDR3 has 13 residues. Clones were read by immunoSEQ multiplex PCR, and TCRdb kept only the in-frame ones, dropping some. In the table there are 60,000 or so clones, approximately 89% of which are singletons. The TCR was taken from an adult with an advanced solid tumor such as melanoma, head and neck, liver or kidney cancer. The chain couples TRBV27 to TRBJ2-1, with no clear D. Here the sequenced sample was CD4+ or CD8+ T cells sorted from blood, taken in a trial of the OX40 agonist ivuxolimab. Written as DNA, the CDR3 is TGTGCCAGCAGTTTATATTCCGGGTATGAGCAGTTCTTC. It encodes CASSLYSGYEQFF.